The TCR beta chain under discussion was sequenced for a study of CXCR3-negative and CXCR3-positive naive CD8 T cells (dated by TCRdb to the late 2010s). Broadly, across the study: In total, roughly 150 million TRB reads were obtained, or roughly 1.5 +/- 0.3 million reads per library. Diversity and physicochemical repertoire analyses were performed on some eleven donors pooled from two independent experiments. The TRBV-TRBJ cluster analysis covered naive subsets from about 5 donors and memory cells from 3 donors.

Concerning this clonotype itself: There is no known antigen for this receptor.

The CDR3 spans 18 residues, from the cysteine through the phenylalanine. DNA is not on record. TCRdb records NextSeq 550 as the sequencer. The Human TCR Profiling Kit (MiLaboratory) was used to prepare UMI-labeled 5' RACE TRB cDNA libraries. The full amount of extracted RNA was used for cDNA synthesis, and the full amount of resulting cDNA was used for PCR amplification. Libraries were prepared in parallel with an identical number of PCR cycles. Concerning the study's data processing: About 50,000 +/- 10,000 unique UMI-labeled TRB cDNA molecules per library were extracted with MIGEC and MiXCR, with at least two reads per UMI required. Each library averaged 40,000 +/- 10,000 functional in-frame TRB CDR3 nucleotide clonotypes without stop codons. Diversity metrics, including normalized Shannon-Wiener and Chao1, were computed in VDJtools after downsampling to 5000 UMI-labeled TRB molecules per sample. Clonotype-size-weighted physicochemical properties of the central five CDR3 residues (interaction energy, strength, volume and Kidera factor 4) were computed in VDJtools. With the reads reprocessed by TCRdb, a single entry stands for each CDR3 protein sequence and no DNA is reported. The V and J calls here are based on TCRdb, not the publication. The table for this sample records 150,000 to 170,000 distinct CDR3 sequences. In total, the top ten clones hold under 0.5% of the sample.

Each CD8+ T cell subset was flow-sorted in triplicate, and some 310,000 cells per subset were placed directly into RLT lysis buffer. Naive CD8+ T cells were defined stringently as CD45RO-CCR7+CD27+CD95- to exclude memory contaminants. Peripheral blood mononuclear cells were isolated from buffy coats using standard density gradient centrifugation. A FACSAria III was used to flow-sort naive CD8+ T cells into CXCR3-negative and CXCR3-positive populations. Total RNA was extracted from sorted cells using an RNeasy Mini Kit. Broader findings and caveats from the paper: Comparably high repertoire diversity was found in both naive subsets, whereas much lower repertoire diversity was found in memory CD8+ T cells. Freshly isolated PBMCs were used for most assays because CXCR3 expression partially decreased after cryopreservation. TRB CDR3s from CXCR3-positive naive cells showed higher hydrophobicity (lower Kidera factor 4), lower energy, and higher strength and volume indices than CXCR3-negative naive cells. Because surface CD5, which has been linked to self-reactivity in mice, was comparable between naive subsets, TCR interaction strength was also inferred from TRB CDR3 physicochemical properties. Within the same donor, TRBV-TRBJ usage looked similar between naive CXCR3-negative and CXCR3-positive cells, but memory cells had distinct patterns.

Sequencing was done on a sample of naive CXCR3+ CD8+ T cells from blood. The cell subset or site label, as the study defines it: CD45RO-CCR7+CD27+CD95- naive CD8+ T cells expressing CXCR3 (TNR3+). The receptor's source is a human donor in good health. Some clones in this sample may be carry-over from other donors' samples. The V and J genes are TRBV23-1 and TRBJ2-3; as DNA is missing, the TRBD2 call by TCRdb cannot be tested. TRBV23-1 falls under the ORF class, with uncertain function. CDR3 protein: CASSQAGLAGDLPDTQYF.